This T cell receptor (beta chain) is from a study of cytomegalovirus exposure and HLA in healthy donors. General study points: It was in a later analysis that TCR association rates were seen to vary by HLA locus, highest for DRB1 and lowest for HLA-C. An observed cluster of highly shared sequence variants was recorded as a likely sequencing artifact. High sensitivity and specificity were reportedly achieved when the classifier diagnosed cytomegalovirus status.

A remark on this clone: Its target is unknown.

13 Jbeta primers and 60 Vbeta primers were used for the PCR. Libraries were prepared by immunoSEQ multiplex PCR; TCRdb keeps only in-frame clonotypes and omits some of them. The repertoire holds roughly 100,000 clones, around 80% seen once, with under 2% in the top ten. The CDR3 spans 15 residues. Germline lookup yields CDR1 MDHEN and CDR2 SYDVKM. Trimming cost V 3 bases and J 5 bases; bases outside gene matches: 7. The sample comprised PBMCs. V is TRBV28 and J is TRBJ1-1, with TRBD1 matching over 9 bases. This receptor was taken from a woman aged 40-49 years in good health and CMV-seronegative. This CDR3 reads CASSFPSTGGTEAFF. The CDR3 nucleotides are TGTGCCAGCAGTTTCCCATCGACAGGGGGTACTGAAGCTTTCTTT.